This T cell receptor beta chain was captured by sequencing in a study of OX40 agonist ivuxolimab in advanced cancers. As for the study in general: At 0.01 to 10 mg/kg, ivuxolimab was administered intravenously to patients every 2 weeks. Those enrolled were approximately 78% male, with a mean age of roughly 60 years and ages from about 20 to 90. Three patients responded partially, comprising one with hepatocellular carcinoma and two with cutaneous melanoma.

V was trimmed by 4 bases and J by 11 bases, leaving 18 bases between them. Germline V gene data show CDR1 as SGHRS and CDR2 as YFSETQ. This CDR3 region has 13 residues. Some clones are missing from TCRdb's copy, which holds only in-frame ones; the method was immunoSEQ multiplex PCR. This sample carries 90,000 to 100,000 clones, roughly 90% of them seen once, and the ten largest clones take approximately 0.16%. This TCR was recovered from an adult with an advanced solid tumor such as melanoma, head and neck, liver or kidney cancer. The chain links TRBV5-1 to TRBJ1-2, with D possibly TRBD1 on 5 matching bases. Sample: CD4+ or CD8+ T cells sorted from blood, taken in a trial of the OX40 agonist ivuxolimab. The CDR3 sequence is CASSSLEDTRYTF. In nucleotides, the CDR3 is TGCGCCAGCAGCAGTCTGGAGGACACTCGGTACACCTTC.